The 9 T cell receptor beta chains listed next were all sequenced from one sample in a study of patients and donors after allogeneic stem cell transplantation. TCRdb reprocessed the RT-PCR reads via MiXCR and lists one record per CDR3 protein. This sample has 40,000 to 45,000 distinct CDR3 sequences, with more than 30% found just once. The sample taken for sequencing was blood, either unsorted or a sorted T cell fraction (not recorded which). These receptors originate from a human donor who was either an allogeneic HSCT recipient or a stem cell or donor lymphocyte infusion donor (not recorded which). It is not recorded whose cells these are; they may come from a transplant donor.

This clonotype was seen only a few times. The chain recombines TRBV4-3 with TRBJ2-1; D is ambiguous. This CDR3 region has 16 residues. The V and J ends lost 0 bases and 0 bases respectively, with 9 bases between them. CDR1 and CDR2 (germline): LGHNA, YSLEER. The CDR3 region is CASSQEPDGSYNEQFF. CDR3 nucleotide sequence: TGCGCCAGCAGCCAAGAACCCGACGGCTCCTACAATGAGCAGTTCTTC.

This rearrangement joins TRBV5-1 to TRBJ1-1; D gene unclear. This CDR3 contains 15 residues. Germline CDR1 reads SGHRS; CDR2 reads YFSETQ. V was shortened by 0 bases and J by 2 bases, with 11 bases between the two germline ends. The CDR3 loop reads CASSLAGWENTEAFF. CDR3 DNA: TGCGCCAGCAGCTTGGCCGGGTGGGAAAACACTGAAGCTTTCTTT.

The chain is built from TRBV5-1 and TRBJ2-7; D tentatively fits TRBD1 or TRBD2 (5 bases each). The CDR3 is 16 amino acids. The germline V gene has CDR1 SGHRS and CDR2 YFSETQ. The germline V and J ends were trimmed by 0 bases and 2 bases, with 15 bases remaining between them. The CDR3 sequence: CASSLEGRETTYEQYF. CDR3 sequence (DNA): TGCGCCAGCAGCTTGGAAGGCAGGGAGACCACCTACGAGCAGTACTTC.

V is TRBV5-1 and J is TRBJ2-4, with a weak D call TRBD1 (6 bases). The CDR3 has 12 residues. Germline V gives CDR1 SGHRS, CDR2 YFSETQ. The germline V and J ends were trimmed by 0 bases and 13 bases, with 11 bases remaining between them. DNA of the CDR3: TGCGCCAGCAGCTTGGTTTTTGGACAGCAGTACTTC. The encoded protein is CASSLVFGQQYF.

The CDR3 nucleotides read TGTGCCAGCAGTTTAGCGGAGGAAGAGACCCAGTACTTC. Translating gives CASSLAEEETQYF. This chain uses TRBV12-3 or TRBV12-4 with TRBJ2-5; perhaps TRBD2 as D (5 bases). The CDR3 is made up of 13 amino acids. V lost 0 bases, J lost 3 bases, and 5 bases lay in between.

This clonotype was observed a handful of times. The V call is TRBV7-2, the J call TRBJ1-4; 7 bases fit TRBD1. The germline V gene has CDR1 SGHTA and CDR2 FQGNSA. The CDR3 is 19 residues long. The V segment lost 5 bases and the J segment 0 bases; nucleotides outside the gene matches: 15. The CDR3 is CASSPNSYKGGATNEKLFF. CDR3 DNA sequence: TGTGCCAGCAGCCCCAACTCCTACAAAGGGGGCGCAACTAATGAAAAACTGTTTTTT.

CDR3 protein: CAIRQGQGETQYF. The CDR3 coding sequence is TGTGCCATCAGACAGGGGCAGGGAGAGACCCAGTACTTC. The chain recombines TRBV10-3 with TRBJ2-5, with 7 bases identical to TRBD1. The V segment lost 6 bases and the J segment 4 bases; nucleotides outside the gene matches: 5. Germline CDR1 reads ENHRY; CDR2 reads SYGVKD. The length of the CDR3 is 13 residues.

V usage is TRBV27 and J usage is TRBJ1-1, with no clear D. The V end was cut by 5 bases, the J end by 0 bases, with 13 bases between. The CDR3 is made up of 15 amino acids. Germline assignment: CDR1 MNHEY and CDR2 SMNVEV (reference sequence). The CDR3 coding sequence is TGTGCCAGCAGTGTACTACGGGAAATGAACACTGAAGCTTTCTTT. Translated: CASSVLREMNTEAFF.

As concerns this clonotype: A much larger clonotype is one base distant, so this may be a read error. The chain employs TRBV29-1 and TRBJ1-4; D is ambiguous. Trimming pared 4 bases from V and 5 bases from J, leaving 11 bases between. The CDR3 runs to 13 residues. Germline-derived CDR1 and CDR2 are SQVTM and ANQGSEA. The CDR3: CSVVLLGNEKLFF. DNA of the CDR3: TGCAGCGTTGTTCTGTTGGGGAATGAAAAACTGTTTTTT. The variable domain in full, completed from reference TRBV29-1 and TRBJ1-4, reads SAVISQKPSRDICQRGTSLTIQCQVDSQVTMMFWYRQQPGQSLTLIATANQGSEATYESGFVIDKFPISRPNLTFSTLTVSNMSPEDSSIYLCSVVLLGNEKLFFGSGTQLSVL.